These T cell receptor beta chains were read from a single sample in a study of cytomegalovirus exposure and HLA in healthy donors. Profiling relied on immunoSEQ multiplex PCR, and the TCRdb table lists in-frame clones only, not all of them. The sample has 200,000 to 250,000 clones, 65% to 75% seen once. Input material: PBMCs. Receptors were obtained from a woman under 40 in good health and CMV-seronegative. CDR3s leave out the opening cysteine and the closing phenylalanine or tryptophan. The order of the fields is V gene, CDR3 protein.

>TRBV2
ASEGLASYEQY
>TRBV5-1
ASSFQDTQY
>TRBV6-5
ASSYLQGGRNYGYT
>TRBV27
ASSPGSENQPQH
>TRBV7-2
ASSSGGRPEAF
>TRBV29-1
SVSRTGEGEAF
>TRBV4-1
ASSQPGGGTGDILSTDTQY
>TRBV7-9
ASSTGTGADTQY
>TRBV7-9
ASSLSGNTEAF
>TRBV7-9
ASRMVENEKLF
>TRBV7-2
ASSFSGTDGYEQY
>TRBV19
ASSTQGRGTGELF
>TRBV5-1
ASSYDGTRQETQY
>TRBV5-6
ASSIRRTGAGELF
>TRBV7-8
ASSPSYEQY
>TRBV6-5
ASKGGAGGPYEQY
>TRBV6-1
AIRSGQNYQPQH
>TRBV7-9
ASSLDGTLTLH
>TRBV10-2
ASSLDRAHGYT
>TRBV2
ASRPGTGYNEQF
>TRBV6-5
ASSYPGQGAST